One sample yielded the 8 T cell receptor beta chains listed below, sequenced in a study of cytomegalovirus exposure and HLA in healthy donors. Primers for the PCR totalled 60 Vbeta and 13 Jbeta. Using immunoSEQ multiplex PCR, the repertoire was profiled, and TCRdb retains in-frame clones only, with some absent. The table lists roughly 100,000 clones, roughly 82% of them singletons. The sequenced sample was PBMCs. The origin of the receptors is a male donor in good health and CMV-seropositive.

DNA of the CDR3: TGTGCCAGCAGTAGGCGGGGGGCGTCGGATACGCAGTATTTT. Translating it yields CASSRRGASDTQYF. V usage is TRBV25-1 and J usage is TRBJ2-3; TRBD2 matches 8 bases. The CDR3 loop spans 14 amino acids. Losses at the gene ends were 5 bases for V and 6 bases for J; bases not matched to a gene: 7. Germline loops: CDR1 MGHDK, CDR2 SYGVNS.

V and J are TRBV7-2 and TRBJ1-5, with 8 bases identical to TRBD1. With 6 bases clipped from V and 3 bases from J, the junction kept 7 bases outside the gene matches. Germline values: CDR1 SGHTA, CDR2 FQGNSA. The CDR3 runs 15 residues. The DNA of the CDR3 is TGTGCCAGCAGTCTTCGACAGGGGAACAATCAGCCCCAGCATTTT. It is translated as CASSLRQGNNQPQHF.

The chain has TRBV29-1 and TRBJ2-7, with D maybe TRBD1 (6 bases). Trimming pared 4 bases from V and 4 bases from J, leaving 14 bases between. Germline CDR1 and CDR2: SQVTM and ANQGSEA. CDR3 length equals 13 residues. The chain's CDR3 is CSVVGTGRYEQYF. CDR3 DNA: TGCAGCGTTGTAGGTACAGGGCGATACGAGCAGTACTTC.

This chain connects TRBV5-6 to TRBJ1-2, with no clear D. The germline V and J ends were trimmed by 2 bases and 0 bases, with 8 bases remaining between them. The CDR3 contains 14 residues. The germline gives CDR1 SGHDT, CDR2 YYEEEE. DNA for the CDR3: TGTGCCAGCAGCTTCGGTACCTCTAACTATGGCTACACCTTC. Translated, it gives CASSFGTSNYGYTF. Supplemented by reference TRBV5-6 and TRBJ1-2, the full variable domain reads DAGVTQSPTHLIKTRGQQVTLRCSPKSGHDTVSWYQQALGQGPQFIFQYYEEEERQRGNFPDRFSGHQFPNYSSELNVNALLLGDSALYLCASSFGTSNYGYTFGSGTRLTVV.

The chain is built from TRBV5-1 and TRBJ2-7; weak D call: TRBD1 (6 bases). The CDR3 length is 13 residues. CDR1 SGHRS and CDR2 YFSETQ come from the germline V gene. V was shortened by 4 bases and J by 4 bases, with 12 bases between the two germline ends. The CDR3 protein is CASSTDRLYEQYF. The DNA of the CDR3 is TGCGCCAGCAGCACCGACAGGTTATACGAGCAGTACTTC. Variable domain in full (rest from reference TRBV5-1 and TRBJ2-7): KAGVTQTPRYLIKTRGQQVTLSCSPISGHRSVSWYQQTPGQGLQFLFEYFSETQRNKGNFPGRFSGRQFSNSRSEMNVSTLELGDSALYLCASSTDRLYEQYFGPGTRLTVT.

V gene TRBV7-3 combines with J gene TRBJ2-3; D is perhaps TRBD1 (6 bases). Germline values: CDR1 SGHTA, CDR2 FQGTGA. The CDR3 is 18 amino acids. Trimming took off 6 bases at V and 2 bases at J, with 24 bases between the two ends. This CDR3 is CASSRTGPGMGTTDTQYF. In DNA, the CDR3 is TGTGCCAGCAGTCGTACAGGGCCAGGTATGGGAACCACAGATACGCAGTATTTT.

The chain has TRBV5-6 and TRBJ2-7; TRBD2 matches at 9 bases. The CDR3 length is 15 residues. Trimming removed 0 bases from V and 4 bases from J; junction bases left unmatched: 5. Germline assignment: CDR1 SGHDT and CDR2 YYEEEE. CDR3: CASSLVGGGAYEQYF. In DNA form, the CDR3 reads TGTGCCAGCAGCTTGGTTGGCGGGGGGGCTTACGAGCAGTACTTC.

V and J are TRBV7-2 and TRBJ1-5; 8 bases are shared with TRBD1. The CDR3 totals 17 residues. Germline assignment: CDR1 SGHTA and CDR2 FQGNSA. With 5 bases clipped from V and 4 bases from J, the junction kept 13 bases outside the gene matches. For the CDR3, the DNA is TGTGCCAGCAGCCCGTACGGGGGGACAGGCTTAAATCAGCCCCAGCATTTT. This encodes CASSPYGGTGLNQPQHF.